These T cell receptor beta chains were read from a single sample in a study of T cell responses to AZD1222 COVID-19 vaccine. Sequencing used immunoSEQ multiplex PCR; TCRdb keeps in-frame clones, though not all of them. The top ten clones hold around 9.5% of a sample with around 130,000 clones, approximately 90% of them seen once. This material consisted of peripheral blood, taken 28 days after the second AZD1222 dose. The source is an adult who received the AZD1222 COVID-19 vaccine. CDR3s include the opening cysteine and the closing phenylalanine or tryptophan. A D gene is named only where the DNA matches it firmly. Clone size, where shown, is once, few, many, or a class for clones that have expanded.

clone_size: NA
j_call: TRBJ2-5
v_call: TRBV2
d_call: NA
cdr3_aa: CASTLNSPQETQYF
cdr3_nt: TGTGCCAGCACCCTGAACAGCCCCCAAGAGACCCAGTACTTC

clone_size: NA
j_call: TRBJ2-2
v_call: TRBV7-8
d_call: TRBD1
cdr3_aa: CASSLDRANTGELFF
cdr3_nt: TGTGCCAGCAGCTTGGACAGGGCGAACACCGGGGAGCTGTTTTTT

clone_size: NA
j_call: TRBJ1-5
v_call: TRBV19
d_call: TRBD1
cdr3_aa: CASSMEDRENQPQHF
cdr3_nt: TGTGCCAGTAGTATGGAGGACAGGGAAAATCAGCCCCAGCATTTT

clone_size: NA
j_call: TRBJ1-2
v_call: TRBV7-8
d_call: TRBD1
cdr3_aa: CASSRTGVEHGYTF
cdr3_nt: TGTGCCAGCAGCCGCACAGGGGTTGAGCATGGCTACACCTTC

clone_size: NA
j_call: TRBJ1-6
v_call: TRBV4-1
d_call: NA
cdr3_aa: CASSQDIKGSPLHF
cdr3_nt: TGCGCCAGCAGCCAAGATATAAAGGGGTCACCCCTCCACTTT

clone_size: NA
j_call: TRBJ1-2
v_call: TRBV6-5
d_call: NA
cdr3_aa: CASSLLGQGSYGYTF
cdr3_nt: TGTGCCAGCAGCCTTCTGGGGCAGGGTAGCTATGGCTACACCTTC

clone_size: NA
j_call: TRBJ1-2
v_call: TRBV29-1
d_call: NA
cdr3_aa: CSVLGGDNYGYTF
cdr3_nt: TGCAGCGTTCTTGGGGGGGATAACTATGGCTACACCTTC

clone_size: NA
j_call: TRBJ1-2
v_call: TRBV6-5
d_call: NA
cdr3_aa: CASTQGGYGGYTF
cdr3_nt: TGTGCCAGCACCCAAGGGGGGTACGGCGGCTACACCTTC

clone_size: NA
j_call: TRBJ2-3
v_call: TRBV11-2
d_call: TRBD2
cdr3_aa: CASSLLAGGVDTQYF
cdr3_nt: TGTGCCAGCAGCCTCCTAGCGGGAGGCGTCGATACGCAGTATTTT

clone_size: NA
j_call: TRBJ1-1
v_call: TRBV27
d_call: NA
cdr3_aa: CASSYDRSTEAFF
cdr3_nt: TGTGCCAGCAGTTACGATCGGTCCACTGAAGCTTTCTTT

clone_size: once
j_call: TRBJ2-1
v_call: TRBV5-4
d_call: TRBD2
cdr3_aa: CASSRGLAQINNEQFF
cdr3_nt: TGTGCCAGCAGCCGCGGACTAGCCCAAATCAACAATGAGCAGTTCTTC

clone_size: NA
j_call: TRBJ2-1
v_call: TRBV6-5
d_call: TRBD2
cdr3_aa: CASSYSSLAGENEQFF
cdr3_nt: TGTGCCAGCAGTTACTCGTCGCTAGCGGGGGAGAATGAGCAGTTCTTC

clone_size: NA
j_call: TRBJ1-3
v_call: TRBV3-1/TRBV3-2
d_call: NA
cdr3_aa: CASSQGGSRNTIYF
cdr3_nt: TGTGCCAGCAGCCAAGGGGGTTCTAGAAACACCATATATTTT

clone_size: NA
j_call: TRBJ1-4
v_call: TRBV7-9
d_call: NA
cdr3_aa: CASSRIPGFNEKLFF
cdr3_nt: TGTGCCAGCAGCCGAATCCCAGGATTTAATGAAAAACTGTTTTTT

clone_size: NA
j_call: TRBJ1-2
v_call: TRBV6-5
d_call: TRBD1
cdr3_aa: CASSPGQDYGYTF
cdr3_nt: TGTGCCAGCAGTCCGGGACAGGACTATGGCTACACCTTC

clone_size: NA
j_call: TRBJ1-2
v_call: TRBV19
d_call: TRBD1
cdr3_aa: CASSPGTASSYGYTF
cdr3_nt: TGTGCCAGTAGTCCCGGGACAGCCAGTAGCTATGGCTACACCTTC

clone_size: NA
j_call: TRBJ2-7
v_call: TRBV6-1
d_call: TRBD2
cdr3_aa: CASSEALAGGGYEQYF
cdr3_nt: TGTGCCAGCAGTGAAGCGCTGGCGGGAGGGGGATACGAGCAGTACTTC

clone_size: NA
j_call: TRBJ1-2
v_call: TRBV30
d_call: NA
cdr3_aa: CAWSSNPSGNYGYTF
cdr3_nt: TGTGCCTGGAGTTCAAACCCCTCAGGCAACTATGGCTACACCTTC

clone_size: NA
j_call: TRBJ2-7
v_call: TRBV3-1/TRBV3-2
d_call: NA
cdr3_aa: CASSQVGSRGYEQYF
cdr3_nt: TGTGCCAGCAGCCAAGTCGGATCCAGGGGTTACGAGCAGTACTTC

clone_size: NA
j_call: TRBJ1-4
v_call: TRBV19
d_call: TRBD1
cdr3_aa: CASSIQGADEKLFF
cdr3_nt: TGTGCCAGTAGTATCCAGGGGGCGGATGAAAAACTGTTTTTT

clone_size: NA
j_call: TRBJ1-3
v_call: TRBV10-1
d_call: NA
cdr3_aa: CASSAGHSGNTIYF
cdr3_nt: TGCGCCAGCAGTGCAGGCCACTCTGGAAACACCATATATTTT

clone_size: NA
j_call: TRBJ1-2
v_call: TRBV5-4
d_call: NA
cdr3_aa: CASSLGLGRTNYGYTF
cdr3_nt: TGTGCCAGCAGCTTGGGACTCGGACGGACTAACTATGGCTACACCTTC

clone_size: NA
j_call: TRBJ2-1
v_call: TRBV2
d_call: NA
cdr3_aa: CASSSGYPEQFF
cdr3_nt: TGTGCCAGCAGTTCAGGGTATCCTGAGCAGTTCTTC

clone_size: NA
j_call: TRBJ1-2
v_call: TRBV7-2
d_call: NA
cdr3_aa: CASSLKDSDYGYTF
cdr3_nt: TGTGCCAGCAGCTTAAAGGACAGTGACTATGGCTACACCTTC

clone_size: NA
j_call: TRBJ1-5
v_call: TRBV5-1
d_call: TRBD1
cdr3_aa: CASSFGTGDNQPQHF
cdr3_nt: TGCGCCAGCAGCTTCGGGACAGGGGACAATCAGCCCCAGCATTTT

clone_size: once
j_call: TRBJ1-4
v_call: TRBV30
d_call: NA
cdr3_aa: CAWSVGGREKLFF
cdr3_nt: TGTGCCTGGAGTGTGGGGGGCCGTGAAAAACTGTTTTTT

clone_size: NA
j_call: TRBJ1-3
v_call: TRBV3-1/TRBV3-2
d_call: NA
cdr3_aa: CASSQDKFSLGGNTIYF
cdr3_nt: TGTGCCAGCAGCCAAGATAAATTCAGCCTGGGGGGAAACACCATATATTTT

clone_size: NA
j_call: TRBJ2-7
v_call: TRBV29-1
d_call: NA
cdr3_aa: CSVEGGRTYEQYF
cdr3_nt: TGCAGCGTTGAGGGGGGCCGGACCTACGAGCAGTACTTC

clone_size: NA
j_call: TRBJ1-2
v_call: TRBV4-1
d_call: NA
cdr3_aa: CASSQDRGTVGYTF
cdr3_nt: TGCGCCAGCAGCCAAGACAGGGGTACGGTCGGCTACACCTTC

clone_size: NA
j_call: TRBJ1-4
v_call: TRBV2
d_call: TRBD1
cdr3_aa: CASSFRTGRTINEKLFF
cdr3_nt: TGTGCCAGCAGTTTTAGGACAGGGCGGACAATTAATGAAAAACTGTTTTTT

clone_size: once
j_call: TRBJ2-1
v_call: TRBV12-5
d_call: TRBD2
cdr3_aa: CASGPSASGRANEQFF
cdr3_nt: TGTGCTAGTGGCCCTAGTGCTAGCGGGAGGGCCAATGAGCAGTTCTTC

clone_size: NA
j_call: TRBJ2-1
v_call: TRBV19
d_call: TRBD2
cdr3_aa: CASSISPAGDHKDEQFF
cdr3_nt: TGTGCCAGTAGTATTAGCCCAGCGGGAGATCATAAGGATGAGCAGTTCTTC

clone_size: NA
j_call: TRBJ1-3
v_call: TRBV30
d_call: NA
cdr3_aa: CAWRKAGSGGNTIYF
cdr3_nt: TGTGCCTGGAGGAAGGCAGGATCAGGGGGAAACACCATATATTTT

clone_size: NA
j_call: TRBJ2-3
v_call: TRBV11-3
d_call: TRBD2
cdr3_aa: CASSPAGVAGGTDTQYF
cdr3_nt: TGTGCCAGCAGTCCCGCCGGTGTAGCGGGGGGGACAGATACGCAGTATTTT

clone_size: NA
j_call: TRBJ2-7
v_call: TRBV6-2/TRBV6-3
d_call: TRBD1
cdr3_aa: CASSRLGQGAYEQYF
cdr3_nt: TGTGCCAGCAGCCGCCTAGGACAGGGAGCCTACGAGCAGTACTTC

clone_size: NA
j_call: TRBJ2-2
v_call: TRBV5-1
d_call: TRBD1
cdr3_aa: CASSLRQGAVGELFF
cdr3_nt: TGCGCCAGCAGCTTGAGACAGGGGGCGGTCGGGGAGCTGTTTTTT

clone_size: once
j_call: TRBJ2-1
v_call: TRBV7-2
d_call: NA
cdr3_aa: CASGYYNEQFF
cdr3_nt: TGTGCCAGCGGTTATTACAATGAGCAGTTCTTC

clone_size: NA
j_call: TRBJ1-1
v_call: TRBV5-4
d_call: TRBD1
cdr3_aa: CASSLAGQVENTEAFF
cdr3_nt: TGTGCCAGCAGCTTGGCGGGACAGGTTGAGAACACTGAAGCTTTCTTT

clone_size: NA
j_call: TRBJ1-5
v_call: TRBV7-7
d_call: TRBD1
cdr3_aa: CASSPKTDRVRQPQHF
cdr3_nt: TGTGCTAGCAGCCCTAAAACGGACAGGGTTCGACAGCCCCAGCATTTT

clone_size: NA
j_call: TRBJ2-2
v_call: TRBV6-5
d_call: NA
cdr3_aa: CASNKQGGTGELFF
cdr3_nt: TGTGCCAGCAATAAGCAGGGAGGCACCGGGGAGCTGTTTTTT

clone_size: NA
j_call: TRBJ1-1
v_call: TRBV11-2
d_call: NA
cdr3_aa: CASSDIRGPNTEAFF
cdr3_nt: TGTGCCAGCAGCGACATCAGGGGCCCGAACACTGAAGCTTTCTTT

clone_size: NA
j_call: TRBJ1-5
v_call: TRBV6-5
d_call: NA
cdr3_aa: CASSYSEGSNQPQHF
cdr3_nt: TGTGCCAGCAGTTACTCCGAGGGGAGCAATCAGCCCCAGCATTTT

clone_size: NA
j_call: TRBJ1-2
v_call: TRBV12-3/TRBV12-4
d_call: NA
cdr3_aa: CASSLRGLSGYTF
cdr3_nt: TGTGCCAGCAGTCTCCGGGGCCTTTCGGGCTACACCTTC

clone_size: NA
j_call: TRBJ1-4
v_call: TRBV28
d_call: TRBD1
cdr3_aa: CASSLVRQGSEKLFF
cdr3_nt: TGTGCCAGCAGTTTAGTTAGACAGGGTAGTGAAAAACTGTTTTTT

clone_size: NA
j_call: TRBJ2-5
v_call: TRBV6-5
d_call: TRBD1
cdr3_aa: CASSYSDRGRETQYF
cdr3_nt: TGTGCCAGCAGTTACTCCGACAGGGGCCGCGAGACCCAGTACTTC

clone_size: NA
j_call: TRBJ2-2
v_call: TRBV5-1
d_call: NA
cdr3_aa: CASSLDNRAGELFF
cdr3_nt: TGCGCCAGCAGCTTAGACAACAGGGCCGGGGAGCTGTTTTTT

clone_size: NA
j_call: TRBJ1-1
v_call: TRBV19
d_call: TRBD1
cdr3_aa: CASIGTGDLNTEAFF
cdr3_nt: TGTGCCAGTATCGGGACAGGGGATTTGAACACTGAAGCTTTCTTT

clone_size: NA
j_call: TRBJ2-7
v_call: TRBV3-1/TRBV3-2
d_call: TRBD2
cdr3_aa: CASSQVTGGWGEQYF
cdr3_nt: TGTGCCAGCAGCCAAGTAACGGGAGGGTGGGGCGAGCAGTACTTC

clone_size: NA
j_call: TRBJ2-3
v_call: TRBV5-1
d_call: TRBD2
cdr3_aa: CASSLGAGTRADTQYF
cdr3_nt: TGCGCCAGCAGCTTGGGGGCCGGGACTAGGGCAGATACGCAGTATTTT

clone_size: NA
j_call: TRBJ2-5
v_call: TRBV7-2
d_call: TRBD2
cdr3_aa: CASSSREGLAGGHGETQYF
cdr3_nt: TGTGCCAGCAGCTCGCGGGAGGGATTAGCGGGAGGTCACGGAGAGACCCAGTACTTC

clone_size: NA
j_call: TRBJ1-3
v_call: TRBV6-1
d_call: TRBD1
cdr3_aa: CASSEQGWGQIDISGNTIYF
cdr3_nt: TGTGCCAGCAGTGAACAAGGATGGGGACAGATTGATATCTCTGGAAACACCATATATTTT

clone_size: NA
j_call: TRBJ1-5
v_call: TRBV2
d_call: NA
cdr3_aa: CASSGRPARESNQPQHF
cdr3_nt: TGTGCCAGCAGTGGACGCCCCGCCAGGGAAAGCAATCAGCCCCAGCATTTT

clone_size: NA
j_call: TRBJ1-4
v_call: TRBV2
d_call: NA
cdr3_aa: CASRLTGTNEKLFF
cdr3_nt: TGTGCCAGCAGGCTGACGGGTACTAATGAAAAACTGTTTTTT

clone_size: once
j_call: TRBJ1-2
v_call: TRBV11-2
d_call: NA
cdr3_aa: CASSLDTNYGYTF
cdr3_nt: TGTGCCAGCAGCTTAGACACTAACTATGGCTACACCTTC